This T cell receptor beta chain was sequenced for a study of technical replicates of blood from several donors. TCRdb keeps only in-frame clones here, not all; method: immunoSEQ multiplex PCR. The sample lists about 100,000 clones; approximately 96% were seen once. V was clipped by 3 bases and J by 1 base, with 13 bases between them. CDR3 length: 16 amino acids. Germline assignment: CDR1 LGHNA and CDR2 YNFKEQ. The specimen sequenced was T cells isolated from PBMCs. This chain joins TRBV4-2 and TRBJ2-1; the D gene is possibly TRBD2 (6 bases). This TCR came from a human donor in good health. CDR3 bases: TGTGCCAGCAGCCAGGGGACTGTTGGGTCCTACAATGAGCAGTTCTTC. Its translation: CASSQGTVGSYNEQFF.